These 31 T cell receptor beta chains came from one sample sequenced in a study of T cells in Graves' hyperthyroidism and ophthalmopathy. The investigators amplified TCR beta CDR3 regions from RNA transcripts. HTBI primers drove first-round RT-PCR of the TCR CDR3. TCRdb reprocessed the multiplex PCR reads with MiXCR, giving one entry per CDR3 protein. There are 110,000 to 150,000 distinct CDR3 sequences in the sample; about 20% occur only once, and roughly 71% lies in the top ten. The source material was blood. These receptors all come from a woman aged 50 to 65 with Graves' hyperthyroidism that later progressed to Graves' ophthalmopathy.

This clonotype was seen a handful of times. Just one base apart from a much larger clone, this may be a read error. The rearrangement links TRBV28 to TRBJ1-2; tentative D call: TRBD1 (6 bases). Germline CDR1 MDHEN, CDR2 SYDVKM. This CDR3 is 13 amino acids long. V lost 8 bases and J lost 4, with 14 bases in between. The CDR3 DNA reads TGTGCCAGCCTTGGGGGGGGCCCCTATGGCTACACCTTC. This gives the protein CASLGGGPYGYTF.

This clonotype was found many times. The chain couples TRBV18 to TRBJ2-2; D gene uncertain. The germline V and J ends were trimmed by 2 bases and 6 bases, with 7 bases remaining between them. Per germline, CDR1 KGHSH and CDR2 LQKENI. The CDR3 is 13 residues long. In DNA, the CDR3 is TGTGCCAGCTCACCAGGGAAGGCCGGGGAGCTGTTTTTT. Its translation is CASSPGKAGELFF.

This clonotype was counted ten times or more. The CDR3 DNA sequence: TGCAGTGCACGTCCCGGGACAGGGTTAGGGAATCAGCCCCAGCATTTT. This encodes CSARPGTGLGNQPQHF. The rearrangement joins TRBV20-1 to TRBJ1-5, with TRBD1 matching 9 bases. V was pared by 6 bases and J by 4 bases, with 13 bases of the junction left unmatched. Germline CDR1 is DFQATT and CDR2 is SNEGSKA (reference sequence). CDR3 length: 16 amino acids.

V usage is TRBV28 and J usage is TRBJ1-2, with a tentative D call TRBD1 (6 bases). The CDR3 spans 14 residues. Germline-derived CDR1 and CDR2 are MDHEN and SYDVKM. V was pared by 8 bases and J by 5 bases, with 18 bases between. The CDR3: CASFPSRGLYGYTF. Written as DNA, the CDR3 is TGTGCCAGCTTTCCCTCCAGGGGTTTGTATGGCTACACCTTC.

This clonotype was seen many times. The J gene is TRBJ1-6, the V gene TRBV30; 7 bases match TRBD1. Germline CDR1 is GTSNPN and CDR2 is SVGIG (reference sequence). The CDR3 runs 15 residues. Unmatched junction bases numbered 7, after V lost 1 base and J lost 7 bases. CDR3 loop: CAWSERQGGNSPLHF. The CDR3 region has the DNA TGTGCCTGGAGTGAACGACAGGGAGGAAATTCACCCCTCCACTTT.

This clonotype was observed at least ten times. This chain joins TRBV30 and TRBJ1-5; 8 nucleotides match TRBD1. V was clipped by 5 bases and J by 5 bases; unmatched bases: 5. The CDR3 runs to 13 residues. The germline V gene has CDR1 GTSNPN and CDR2 SVGIG (reference sequence). The CDR3: CAWGRDRHQPQHF. The DNA for the CDR3 is TGTGCCTGGGGCCGGGACAGGCATCAGCCCCAGCATTTT.

The V call is TRBV6-2 or TRBV6-3, the J call TRBJ2-1; the match to TRBD2 covers 12 bases. Per the germline V gene, CDR1 is MNHEY and CDR2 is SVGEGT. This CDR3 has 15 residues. V trimming: 4 bases; J trimming: 7 bases; junction bases outside the gene matches: 5. The CDR3: CASSLLAGGINEQFF. CDR3 DNA sequence: TGTGCCAGCAGTTTACTAGCGGGAGGTATAAATGAGCAGTTCTTC.

The chain recombines TRBV28 with TRBJ1-2, with D possibly being TRBD1 (5 bases). This CDR3 region has 15 residues. Germline lookup yields CDR1 MDHEN and CDR2 SYDVKM. V lost 2 bases, J lost 2 bases, and 12 bases lay in between. DNA for the CDR3: TGTGCCAGCAGTTTAGGGATAGGGACCAACTATGGCTACACCTTC. Amino acid sequence: CASSLGIGTNYGYTF.

This clonotype was counted ten times or more. The chain combines TRBV7-2 with TRBJ2-7, with a possible D match to TRBD1 (7 bases). Germline V gives CDR1 SGHTA, CDR2 FQGNSA. V dropped 1 base and J dropped 5 bases, with 15 bases sitting between them. The CDR3 consists of 15 residues. This CDR3 reads CASSLGGAGGNEQYF. The CDR3 DNA sequence: TGTGCCAGCAGCTTAGGGGGGGCAGGGGGAAACGAGCAGTACTTC.

This clonotype was picked up a small number of times. V is TRBV2 and J is TRBJ2-1, with 7 positions matching TRBD1. V trimming: 4 bases; J trimming: 10 bases; junction bases outside the gene matches: 7. CDR1 is SNHLY, CDR2 FYNNEI, per germline. The CDR3 is 13 amino acids. The CDR3 sequence: CASSGQGTGEQFF. DNA of the CDR3: TGTGCCAGCAGTGGACAGGGAACCGGGGAGCAGTTCTTC.

The V gene is TRBV6-5, the J gene TRBJ1-1; the D gene is possibly TRBD1 (5 bases). Germline CDR1 and CDR2: MNHEY and SVGAGI. V was cut by 6 bases and J by 6 bases, with 11 bases left in between. The CDR3 runs 12 residues. This CDR3 reads CASRAGTPEAFF. In nucleotides, the CDR3 is TGTGCCAGCAGAGCCGGGACCCCTGAAGCTTTCTTT.

This clonotype appeared many times. The chain links TRBV5-1 to TRBJ1-1, with 8 bases that match TRBD1. The germline CDR1 and CDR2 sequences are SGHRS and YFSETQ. The CDR3 is 17 residues long. The J segment lost 5 bases and the V segment lost 3 bases, leaving 15 bases of the junction unmatched. The CDR3, as DNA: TGCGCCAGCAGCTCAACCTCGACAGGGGCCCGGGGTACTGAAGCTTTCTTT. As protein: CASSSTSTGARGTEAFF.

This clonotype occurred a few times. This chain connects TRBV7-3 to TRBJ2-6; D gene uncertain. The CDR3 covers 15 residues. From germline, CDR1 is SGHTA and CDR2 FQGTGA. The V end lost 4 bases, the J end lost 2 bases, and 9 bases lay between the germline ends. This CDR3 is CASSSSAPGANVLTF. The CDR3, as DNA: TGTGCCAGCAGCTCCTCGGCCCCTGGGGCCAACGTCCTGACTTTC.

This clonotype occurred a few times. A single base separates this from a much larger clone, so it may be a read error. This chain uses TRBV28 with TRBJ1-2; TRBD1 matches at 7 bases. V shed 8 bases and J 8 bases; nucleotides not matched to a gene: 8. CDR3 size: 12 residues. CDR1 is MDHEN and CDR2 is SYDVKM in the germline V gene. The CDR3 nucleotides are TGTGCCAGCGGATCTAGGGGGCGCGGCTACACCTTC. Translating gives CASGSRGRGYTF.

This clonotype was seen repeatedly, ten times or more. The J gene is TRBJ1-2, the V gene TRBV11-2, with TRBD1 identical over 9 bases. Germline V lookup: CDR1 SGHAT, CDR2 FQNNGV. The CDR3 runs 15 residues. V shed 1 base, J shed 0 bases, and the junction held 0 bases outside the gene matches. CDR3 DNA sequence: TGTGCCAGCAGCTTAGGACAGGGGGCTAACTATGGCTACACCTTC. It encodes CASSLGQGANYGYTF.

This clonotype was recorded at least ten times. J is TRBJ2-7 and V is TRBV6-1; D unclear. The germline CDR1 and CDR2 sequences are MNHNS and SASEGT. V lost 2 bases and J lost 3, with 5 bases in between. The CDR3 extends over 12 amino acids. The CDR3 loop is CASSELRYEQYF. In nucleotides, the CDR3 is TGTGCCAGCAGTGAATTGCGCTACGAGCAGTACTTC.

This clonotype has just a few counts. The gene calls are TRBV7-8 and TRBJ2-2, with D unresolved. CDR1 SGHVS and CDR2 FQNEAQ come from the germline V gene. This CDR3 is built from 15 residues. Trimming stripped 4 bases from V and 6 bases from J, with 15 bases between. The CDR3 sequence: CASSSVGAGPGELFF. In DNA, the CDR3 is TGTGCCAGCAGCTCAGTTGGCGCAGGCCCCGGGGAGCTGTTTTTT.

This clonotype was counted only a few times. CDR3 amino acids: CSASLRQAEGGYTF. In DNA form, the CDR3 reads TGCAGTGCTAGCCTTCGACAGGCCGAGGGTGGCTACACCTTC. The chain is built from TRBV20-1 and TRBJ1-2; a possible D gene is TRBD1 (6 bases). With 3 bases removed from V and 7 bases from J, the gap between germline ends came to 18 bases. The CDR3 totals 14 residues. Germline CDR1 reads DFQATT; CDR2 reads SNEGSKA (reference sequence).

The table lists this clonotype with a few counts. This rearrangement joins TRBV7-6 to TRBJ2-7; TRBD1 aligns across 9 bases. J was trimmed by 6 bases and V by 2 bases; bases with no gene match: 11. Germline V CDR1 and CDR2: SGHVS, FNYEAQ. The CDR3 runs 16 residues. CDR3 in amino acids: CASSLSKGQGWREQYF. DNA of the CDR3: TGTGCCAGCAGCTTATCAAAAGGACAGGGGTGGCGCGAGCAGTACTTC.

The count of this clonotype is one. The chain couples TRBV11-2 to TRBJ1-5, with D uncertain. The CDR3 totals 14 residues. Germline CDR1 reads SGHAT; CDR2 reads FQNNGV. Trimming took 2 bases from V and 5 from J, leaving 10 bases between them. The CDR3: CASSLLLGHQPQHF. CDR3 DNA: TGTGCCAGCAGCTTATTGTTAGGCCATCAGCCCCAGCATTTT.

This clonotype was recorded a few times. The chain is built from TRBV20-1 and TRBJ2-7, with D unclear. Deletions cut 0 bases from V and 2 bases from J, with 14 bases between. The CDR3 is made up of 15 amino acids. Germline-derived CDR1 and CDR2 are DFQATT and SNEGSKA (reference sequence). CDR3 in DNA: TGCAGTGCTAGAGACCCCTTGGGCAGAGCCTACGAGCAGTACTTC. This encodes CSARDPLGRAYEQYF.

This clonotype occurred a few times. This chain links TRBV20-1 with TRBJ2-1; TRBD2 matches 8 bases. Germline trimming cut 0 bases from V and 8 bases from J; bases unmatched to any gene: 9. Germline CDR1 reads DFQATT; CDR2 reads SNEGSKA (reference sequence). This CDR3 spans 15 amino acids. CDR3 coding DNA: TGCAGTGCTAGAGATCCGGGAGGGCCCAGCGATGAGCAGTTCTTC. Translation gives CSARDPGGPSDEQFF.

In this sample, this clonotype turned up a few times. The chain links TRBV19 to TRBJ1-5; maybe TRBD1 (6 bases). Germline assignment: CDR1 LNHDA and CDR2 SQIVND (reference sequence). V was pared by 2 bases and J by 5 bases, with 13 bases between. The CDR3 is made up of 15 amino acids. This CDR3 is CASSITGSSDQPQHF. DNA for the CDR3: TGTGCCAGTAGTATAACAGGGTCGAGTGATCAGCCCCAGCATTTT.

This clonotype was observed many times. J is TRBJ2-1 and V is TRBV20-1; TRBD1 aligns across 10 bases. J lost 8 bases, V lost 6 bases, and 13 bases had no gene match. Germline assignment: CDR1 DFQATT and CDR2 SNEGSKA (reference sequence). The CDR3 spans 15 residues. In DNA form, the CDR3 reads TGCAGTGCGAAGTCCCGGGACAGGGGATTCCATGAGCAGTTCTTC. Amino acids: CSAKSRDRGFHEQFF.

The chain has TRBV30 and TRBJ2-7, with 7 bases matching TRBD2. With V trimmed by 3 bases and J by 4 bases, 15 bases remained unmatched. This CDR3 has 16 residues. Germline-derived CDR1 and CDR2 are GTSNPN and SVGIG (reference sequence). The CDR3 region is CAWSPIVPQRDYEQYF. The CDR3, as DNA: TGTGCCTGGAGCCCCATAGTCCCCCAGCGGGATTACGAGCAGTACTTC.

This clonotype occurred a few times. The chain has TRBV19 and TRBJ2-7, with 13 bases aligning to TRBD2. Germline V gene data show CDR1 as LNHDA and CDR2 as SQIVND (reference sequence). CDR3 length: 16 amino acids. J gave up 5 bases and V 3 bases, and 7 bases lay outside the gene matches. Written as DNA, the CDR3 is TGTGCCAGTAGTATCGGACTAGCGGGAGTGTCAGACGAGCAGTACTTC. It encodes CASSIGLAGVSDEQYF.

About this clonotype: It may be a read error: a sequence one base away is much more abundant. The gene calls are TRBV24-1 and TRBJ2-3; 10 bases align to TRBD1. Looked up from germline, CDR1 is KGHDR and CDR2 is SFDVKD. The CDR3 has 15 residues. CDR3 nucleotide sequence: TGTGCCTCCAGTGTCGGCGGGACAGGGGCTGATACGCAGTATTTT. As protein: CASSVGGTGADTQYF.

This clonotype was counted ten times or more. The chain couples TRBV5-1 to TRBJ1-2; tentatively, D is TRBD1 (6 bases). The CDR3 has 12 amino acids. Germline lookup yields CDR1 SGHRS and CDR2 YFSETQ. The V end was cut by 3 bases, the J end by 4 bases, with 7 bases between. This CDR3 is CASSSDSYGYTF. As DNA, the CDR3 is TGCGCCAGCAGCTCGGACAGCTATGGCTACACCTTC.

J is TRBJ2-1 and V is TRBV5-1; 10 bases map to TRBD2. The CDR3 extends over 15 amino acids. Germline V CDR1 and CDR2: SGHRS, YFSETQ. J lost 6 bases, V lost 6 bases, and 9 bases had no gene match. The CDR3 DNA follows: TGCGCCAGCACCCCAGCTAGCGGGAGCAGCAATGAGCAGTTCTTC. This sequence encodes CASTPASGSSNEQFF.

This clonotype has more than one count but fewer than ten. The V call is TRBV7-9, the J call TRBJ2-5; D unresolved. V lost 1 base, J lost 5 bases, and 17 bases lay in between. This CDR3 is built from 16 residues. The germline gives CDR1 SEHNR, CDR2 FQNEAQ (reference sequence). The CDR3 sequence: CASSLGATAQRETQYF. The CDR3 nucleotides read TGTGCCAGCAGCTTAGGAGCGACCGCCCAGAGGGAGACCCAGTACTTC. Together with reference TRBV7-9 and TRBJ2-5, the CDR3 gives the full variable domain: DTGVSQNPRHKITKRGQNVTFRCDPISEHNRLYWYRQTLGQGPEFLTYFQNEAQLEKSRLLSDRFSAERPKGSFSTLEIQRTEQGDSAMYLCASSLGATAQRETQYFGPGTRLLVL.

This clonotype was picked up many times. The chain has TRBV27 and TRBJ1-2; unclear D gene. This CDR3 comprises 15 residues. The V and J ends lost 3 bases and 3 bases respectively, with 14 bases between them. The germline gives CDR1 MNHEY, CDR2 SMNVEV (reference sequence). The CDR3 DNA sequence: TGTGCCAGCAGTTTCAGGCAAACCAAGGACTATGGCTACACCTTC. Translation gives CASSFRQTKDYGYTF.